This section outlines one T cell receptor (beta chain) sequence together with its context. As yet, its antigen is unknown. Germline CDR1 is MDHEN and CDR2 is SYDVKM. This CDR3 spans 11 amino acids. The sample comes from a study of T cell responses to AZD1222 COVID-19 vaccine. As for the study in general: Researchers grouped second doses given at about 4 or about 12 weeks into one pool. Whole-study findings and limits: Females made up more of the donors, who were largely white British, and clonal diversity may have come out too low. Just a handful of AZD1222 recipients tested seropositive at baseline.

Here immunoSEQ multiplex PCR was the method, and the copy in TCRdb shows in-frame clones only, minus some. This sample has about 140,000 clones, with around nine tenths found just once. This material consisted of peripheral blood, taken on day 0 of AZD1222 vaccination. The receptor comes from an adult in good health. This chain joins TRBV28 and TRBJ1-2; D may be TRBD1 (6 bases). The DNA of the CDR3 is TGTGCTACAGGGCTTGCCTATGGCTACACCTTC. This codes for CATGLAYGYTF.